Listed here are 9 T cell receptor beta chains from one sample, sequenced in a study of identical twins. TCRdb re-called the 5' RACE reads with MiXCR, one entry per CDR3 protein. The sample holds some 690,000 distinct CDR3 sequences, around 20% seen once. The data were also submitted as part of a second study, on T cells expressing NK-cell markers.

Sequencing was performed on PBMCs. Source of these receptors: a woman aged 18-29 years in good health.

The chain carries TRBV20-1 and TRBJ2-7; 8 bases map to TRBD2. V lost 4 bases, J lost 4 bases, and 9 bases stayed unmatched. The CDR3 spans 14 residues. Germline CDR1 reads DFQATT; CDR2 reads SNEGSKA (reference sequence). For the CDR3, the DNA is TGCAGTGCTATTGATGCGAGCGGGAGATACGAGCAGTACTTC. The encoded protein is CSAIDASGRYEQYF.

The V and J genes are TRBV20-1 and TRBJ1-1; D is undetermined. The CDR3 length is 15 residues. V was clipped by 5 bases and J by 1 base, with 17 bases between them. Germline assignment: CDR1 DFQATT and CDR2 SNEGSKA (reference sequence). CDR3 protein: CSARIPGRTNTEAFF. The CDR3 bases are TGCAGTGCTCGAATCCCAGGACGGACGAACACTGAAGCTTTCTTT.

This clonotype was detected only a few times. V is TRBV7-3 and J is TRBJ2-1; TRBD2 agrees at 10 bases. The V and J ends lost 4 bases and 4 bases, in that order; junction bases with no gene match: 7. CDR1 and CDR2 (germline): SGHTA, FQGTGA. The CDR3 contains 16 residues. The CDR3 spells CASSSSSGGLYNEQFF. The CDR3 DNA follows: TGTGCCAGCAGCTCCTCTAGCGGGGGCCTATACAATGAGCAGTTCTTC.

This chain joins TRBV11-2 and TRBJ2-7; either TRBD1 or TRBD2 may fit D (5 bases each). Trimming cost V 3 bases and J 3 bases, with 15 bases left between them. Per germline, CDR1 SGHAT and CDR2 FQNNGV. This CDR3 is 15 amino acids long. CDR3 DNA: TGTGCCAGCAGCTTCGCCCAGGGACCCCTCTACGAGCAGTACTTC. Translation: CASSFAQGPLYEQYF.

This clonotype has a count of ten or more. The chain carries TRBV5-1 and TRBJ2-1; 13 bases agree with TRBD2. J gave up 8 bases and V 4 bases, and 9 bases lay outside the gene matches. The CDR3 length is 16 residues. Germline V lookup: CDR1 SGHRS, CDR2 YFSETQ. CDR3 in DNA: TGCGCCAGCAGCCCGCTAGGGACTAGCGGGACCGATGAGCAGTTCTTC. Its protein is CASSPLGTSGTDEQFF.

This sequence joins TRBV10-3 and TRBJ2-7; TRBD2 aligns across 10 bases. The germline gives CDR1 ENHRY, CDR2 SYGVKD. V lost 2 bases and J lost 1; bases outside the gene matches: 14. CDR3 length equals 19 residues. CDR3 sequence reads: CAISELKTRLAGLSYEQYF. CDR3 sequence (DNA): TGTGCCATCAGTGAGCTAAAGACTCGACTAGCGGGCTTATCCTACGAGCAGTACTTC.

In this sample, this clonotype turned up a few times. V gene TRBV6-5 combines with J gene TRBJ1-5; D gene ambiguous. Germline CDR1 is MNHEY and CDR2 is SVGAGI. The CDR3 contains 15 residues. Trimming took 4 bases from V and 0 from J, leaving 10 bases between them. The CDR3 is CASSSGIYSNQPQHF. The CDR3 nucleotides read TGTGCCAGCAGTTCCGGGATCTATAGCAATCAGCCCCAGCATTTT.

The rearrangement joins TRBV4-2 to TRBJ2-1; 8 bases map to TRBD2. V lost 1 base and J lost 2; bases outside the gene matches: 4. The CDR3 is 16 amino acids. CDR1 and CDR2 from the germline V gene are LGHNA and YNFKEQ. The CDR3 bases are TGTGCCAGCAGCCAAGTCGGGGGGGGCGCCTACAATGAGCAGTTCTTC. Translating gives CASSQVGGGAYNEQFF.

This clonotype appeared many times. The chain carries TRBV29-1 and TRBJ2-1; D is unresolved. V lost 3 bases to trimming and J lost 9 bases, with 15 bases between them. The CDR3 length is 13 residues. CDR1 SQVTM and CDR2 ANQGSEA come from the germline V gene. CDR3 in DNA: TGCAGCGTTGACGTACTCACTTTTAGTGAGCAGTTCTTC. Translation: CSVDVLTFSEQFF.